This TCR beta chain originates from a study of blood T cell repertoires in COVID-19. Across the study: In each case, the material was cDNA or gDNA derived from T cells, B-cell-depleted T cells, or PBMCs.

Assay used: immunoSEQ multiplex PCR; TCRdb lists only in-frame clones, some missing. Altogether more than 65,000 clones are present, 91% being singletons, with the ten largest covering nearly 8.5%. This clone occurred a few times. CDR1 MDHEN and CDR2 SYDVKM come from the germline V gene. The CDR3 has 14 amino acids. V was clipped by 5 bases and J by 2 bases, with 13 bases between them. This TCR was recovered from a human donor in a cohort sampled during active COVID-19. The gene calls are TRBV28 and TRBJ2-7; a possible D gene is TRBD1 (6 bases). Sequenced: peripheral blood. The CDR3 nucleotides read TGTGCCAGCAGTCAACCGACAGGTACCTACGAGCAGTACTTC. Its protein is CASSQPTGTYEQYF.